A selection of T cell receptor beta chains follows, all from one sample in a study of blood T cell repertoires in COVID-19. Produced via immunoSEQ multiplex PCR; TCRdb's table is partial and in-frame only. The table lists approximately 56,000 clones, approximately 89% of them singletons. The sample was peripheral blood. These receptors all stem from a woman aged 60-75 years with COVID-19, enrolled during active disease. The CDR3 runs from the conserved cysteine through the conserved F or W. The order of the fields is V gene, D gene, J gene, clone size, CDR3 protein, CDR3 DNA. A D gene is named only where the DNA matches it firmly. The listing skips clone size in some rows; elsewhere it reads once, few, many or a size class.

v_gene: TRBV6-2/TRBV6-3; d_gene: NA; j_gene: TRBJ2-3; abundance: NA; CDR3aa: CASSYHQAGADTQYF; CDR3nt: TGTGCCAGCAGTTACCACCAGGCGGGTGCTGATACGCAGTATTTT
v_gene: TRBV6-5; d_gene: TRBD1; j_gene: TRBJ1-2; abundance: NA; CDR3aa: CASSPDRGYGYTF; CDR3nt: TGTGCCAGCAGTCCGGACAGGGGCTATGGCTACACCTTC
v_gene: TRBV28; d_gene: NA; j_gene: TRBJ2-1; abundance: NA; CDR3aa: CASSFLREGNEQFF; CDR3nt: TGTGCCAGCAGTTTCCTTAGAGAGGGAAATGAGCAGTTCTTC
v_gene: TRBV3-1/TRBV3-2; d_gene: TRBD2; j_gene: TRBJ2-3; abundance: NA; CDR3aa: CASSLRTRLAGEWTDTQYF; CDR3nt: TGTGCCAGCAGCCTTAGGACTCGACTAGCGGGAGAATGGACAGATACGCAGTATTTT
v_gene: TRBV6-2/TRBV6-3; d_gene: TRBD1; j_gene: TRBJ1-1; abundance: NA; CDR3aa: CASSYSRDRGGEAFF; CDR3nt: TGTGCCAGCAGTTACTCTCGGGACAGGGGAGGTGAAGCTTTCTTT
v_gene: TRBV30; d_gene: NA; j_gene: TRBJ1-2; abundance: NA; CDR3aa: CAWTYAPGGYTF; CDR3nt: TGTGCCTGGACCTACGCCCCGGGTGGCTACACCTTC
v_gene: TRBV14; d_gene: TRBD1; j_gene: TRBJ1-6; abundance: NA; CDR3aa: CASSGTGVSPLHF; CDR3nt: TGTGCCAGCAGCGGAACAGGGGTTTCACCCCTCCACTTT
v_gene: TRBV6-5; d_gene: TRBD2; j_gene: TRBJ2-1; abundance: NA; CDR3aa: CASSGGASINEQFF; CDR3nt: TGTGCCAGCAGCGGGGGGGCCTCGATCAATGAGCAGTTCTTC
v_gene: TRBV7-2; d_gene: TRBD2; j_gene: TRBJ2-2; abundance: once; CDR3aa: CASSPRGLAGGTGELFF; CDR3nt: TGTGCCAGCAGCCCAAGGGGACTAGCGGGAGGGACCGGGGAGCTGTTTTTT
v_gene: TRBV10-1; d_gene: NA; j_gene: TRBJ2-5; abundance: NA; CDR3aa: CASSARGQETQYF; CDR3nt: TGCGCCAGCAGTGCGCGGGGACAAGAGACCCAGTACTTC
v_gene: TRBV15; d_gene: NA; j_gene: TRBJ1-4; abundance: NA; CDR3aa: CATSRDYGVGEKLFF; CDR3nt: TGTGCCACCAGCAGAGATTACGGGGTTGGGGAAAAACTGTTTTTT
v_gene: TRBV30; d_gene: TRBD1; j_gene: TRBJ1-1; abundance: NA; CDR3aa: CATSTGINTEAFF; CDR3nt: TGTGCCACTTCGACAGGGATCAACACTGAAGCTTTCTTT
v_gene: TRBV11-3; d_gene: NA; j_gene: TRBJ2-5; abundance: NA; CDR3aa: CASSFQGSETQYF; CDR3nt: TGTGCCAGCAGCTTCCAGGGGAGTGAGACCCAGTACTTC
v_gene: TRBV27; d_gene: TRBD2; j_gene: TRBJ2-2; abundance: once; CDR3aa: CASSGIGTSGNTGELFF; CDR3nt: TGTGCCAGCAGTGGGATCGGGACTAGCGGAAACACCGGGGAGCTGTTTTTT
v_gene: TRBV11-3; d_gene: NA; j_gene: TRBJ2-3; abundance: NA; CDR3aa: CASSLSRTDTQYF; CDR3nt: TGTGCCAGCAGCTTAAGTAGAACAGATACGCAGTATTTT
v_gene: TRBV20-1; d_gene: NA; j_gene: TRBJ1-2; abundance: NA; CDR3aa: CSAPPQYGYTF; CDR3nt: TGCAGTGCTCCCCCACAGTATGGCTACACCTTC
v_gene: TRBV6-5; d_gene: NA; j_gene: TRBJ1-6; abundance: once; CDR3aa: CASSRDGVNNSPLHF; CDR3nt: TGTGCCAGCAGCCGAGACGGAGTCAACAATTCACCCCTCCACTTT
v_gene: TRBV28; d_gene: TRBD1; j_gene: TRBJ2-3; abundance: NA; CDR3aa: CASTLGDRATDTQYF; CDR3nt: TGTGCCAGCACCCTTGGGGACAGGGCTACAGATACGCAGTATTTT
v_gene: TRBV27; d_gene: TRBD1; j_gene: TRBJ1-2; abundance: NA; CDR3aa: CASSLAGGNYGYTF; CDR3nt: TGTGCCAGCAGTTTAGCAGGGGGTAACTATGGCTACACCTTC
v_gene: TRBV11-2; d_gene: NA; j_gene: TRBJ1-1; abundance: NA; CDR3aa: CASSLSRGNAEAFF; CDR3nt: TGTGCCAGCAGCTTATCCAGGGGAAATGCTGAAGCTTTCTTT
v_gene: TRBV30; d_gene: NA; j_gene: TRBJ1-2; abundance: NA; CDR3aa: CAWSPWGEANYGYTF; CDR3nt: TGTGCCTGGAGCCCTTGGGGGGAGGCTAACTATGGCTACACCTTC
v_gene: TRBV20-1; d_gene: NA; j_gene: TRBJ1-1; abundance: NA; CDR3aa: CSARREREAFF; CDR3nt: TGCAGTGCTAGAAGGGAGAGGGAAGCTTTCTTT
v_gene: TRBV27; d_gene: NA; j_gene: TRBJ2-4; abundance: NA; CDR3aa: CASSLEERGIQYF; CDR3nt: TGTGCCAGCAGTTTAGAGGAGAGAGGAATTCAGTACTTC
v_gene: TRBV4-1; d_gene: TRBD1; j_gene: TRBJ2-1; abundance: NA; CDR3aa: CASSQDAPRTGLYNEQFF; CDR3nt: TGCGCCAGCAGCCAAGATGCACCAAGGACAGGGCTGTACAATGAGCAGTTCTTC
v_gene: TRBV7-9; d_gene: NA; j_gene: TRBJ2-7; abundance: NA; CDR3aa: CASSPPGRGYEQYF; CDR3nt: TGTGCCAGCAGCCCCCCGGGAAGAGGTTACGAGCAGTACTTC
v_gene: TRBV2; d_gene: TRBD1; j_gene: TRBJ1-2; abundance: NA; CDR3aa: CASSDLGQGASGYTF; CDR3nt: TGTGCCAGCAGTGATTTGGGACAGGGGGCATCCGGCTACACCTTC
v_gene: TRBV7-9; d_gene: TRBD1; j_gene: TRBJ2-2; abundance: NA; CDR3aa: CASSFLDRAGELFF; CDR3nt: TGTGCCAGCAGCTTTCTCGACAGGGCCGGGGAGCTGTTTTTT
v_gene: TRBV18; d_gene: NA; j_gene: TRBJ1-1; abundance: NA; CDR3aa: CASSPQGVNTEAFF; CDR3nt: TGTGCCAGCTCACCACAGGGGGTGAACACTGAAGCTTTCTTT
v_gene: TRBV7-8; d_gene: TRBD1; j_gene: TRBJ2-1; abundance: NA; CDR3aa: CASSLGRDRGHNEQFF; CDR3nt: TGTGCCAGCAGCTTAGGGCGGGACAGGGGCCACAATGAGCAGTTCTTC
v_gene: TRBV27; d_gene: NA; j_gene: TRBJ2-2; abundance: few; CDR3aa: CASSGLNTGELFF; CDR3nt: TGTGCCAGCAGTGGGCTGAACACCGGGGAGCTGTTTTTT
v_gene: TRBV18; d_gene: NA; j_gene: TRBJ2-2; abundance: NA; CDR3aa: CASSSNVGHTGELFF; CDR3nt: TGTGCCAGCTCAAGCAACGTGGGGCACACCGGGGAGCTGTTTTTT
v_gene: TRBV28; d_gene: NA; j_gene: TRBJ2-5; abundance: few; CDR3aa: CASSFGVEETQYF; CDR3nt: TGTGCCAGCAGTTTCGGGGTAGAAGAGACCCAGTACTTC
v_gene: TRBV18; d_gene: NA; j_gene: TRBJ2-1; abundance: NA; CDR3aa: CASRGTERWDEQFF; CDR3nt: TGTGCCAGCCGCGGGACAGAAAGGTGGGATGAGCAGTTCTTC
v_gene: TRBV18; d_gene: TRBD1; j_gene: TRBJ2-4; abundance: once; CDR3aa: CASSPPPDRTKNIQYF; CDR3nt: TGTGCCAGCTCACCACCTCCGGACAGGACCAAAAACATTCAGTACTTC
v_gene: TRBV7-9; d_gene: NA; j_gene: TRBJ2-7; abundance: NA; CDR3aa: CASSARQGLYEQYF; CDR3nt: TGTGCCAGCAGCGCCCGACAGGGACTCTACGAGCAGTACTTC
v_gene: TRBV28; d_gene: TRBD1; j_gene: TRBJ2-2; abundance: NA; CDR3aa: CASRGTGAGELFF; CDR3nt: TGTGCCAGCAGAGGGACAGGGGCCGGGGAGCTGTTTTTT
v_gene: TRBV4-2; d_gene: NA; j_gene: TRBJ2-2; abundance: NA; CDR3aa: CASSQNSYTGELFF; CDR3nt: TGTGCCAGCAGCCAGAACAGCTACACCGGGGAGCTGTTTTTT
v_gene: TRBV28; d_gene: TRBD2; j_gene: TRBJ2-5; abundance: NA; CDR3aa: CASSLGGAQYF; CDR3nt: TGTGCCAGCAGTTTAGGGGGGGCCCAGTACTTC
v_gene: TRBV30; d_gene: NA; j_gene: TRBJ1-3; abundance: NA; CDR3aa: CAWSVGGRNTIYF; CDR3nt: TGTGCCTGGAGTGTGGGGGGAAGAAACACCATATATTTT
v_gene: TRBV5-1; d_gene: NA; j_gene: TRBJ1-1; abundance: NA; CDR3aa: CASSLRPGMNTEAFF; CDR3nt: TGCGCCAGCAGCTTAAGGCCAGGGATGAACACTGAAGCTTTCTTT
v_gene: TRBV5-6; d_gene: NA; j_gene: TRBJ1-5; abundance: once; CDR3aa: CASSLGRNQPQHF; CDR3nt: TGTGCCAGCAGCTTGGGGAGAAATCAGCCCCAGCATTTT
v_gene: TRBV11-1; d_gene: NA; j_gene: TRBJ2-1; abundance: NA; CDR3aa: CASSLVTGLLYNEQFF; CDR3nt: TGTGCCAGCAGCTTAGTAACAGGCCTACTCTACAATGAGCAGTTCTTC
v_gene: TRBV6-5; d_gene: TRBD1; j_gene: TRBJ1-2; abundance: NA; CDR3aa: CASSYSQGAGYGYTF; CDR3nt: TGTGCCAGCAGTTACTCGCAGGGGGCAGGGTATGGCTACACCTTC
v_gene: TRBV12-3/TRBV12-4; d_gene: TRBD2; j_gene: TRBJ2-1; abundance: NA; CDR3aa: CASSISLAAVF; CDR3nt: TGTGCCAGCAGTATATCACTAGCGGCGGTCTTC
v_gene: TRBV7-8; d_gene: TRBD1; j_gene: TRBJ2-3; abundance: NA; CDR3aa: CASRQGADTQYF; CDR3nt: TGTGCCAGTCGACAGGGGGCAGATACGCAGTATTTT
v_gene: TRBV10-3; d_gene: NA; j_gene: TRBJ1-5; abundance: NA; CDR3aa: CAISEEGTGAKPQHF; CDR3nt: TGTGCCATCAGTGAGGAGGGGACGGGAGCTAAGCCCCAGCATTTT
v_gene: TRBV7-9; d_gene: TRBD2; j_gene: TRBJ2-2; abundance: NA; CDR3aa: CASSPSSGNTGELFF; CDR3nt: TGTGCCAGCAGCCCTTCTAGCGGGAACACCGGGGAGCTGTTTTTT
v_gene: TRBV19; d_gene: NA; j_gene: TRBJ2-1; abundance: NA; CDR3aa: CASSIGAYNEQFF; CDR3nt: TGTGCCAGTAGTATCGGAGCCTACAATGAGCAGTTCTTC
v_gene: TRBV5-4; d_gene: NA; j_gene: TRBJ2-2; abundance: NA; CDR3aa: CASSLRTSTGELFF; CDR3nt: TGTGCCAGCAGCTTGAGGACTTCCACCGGGGAGCTGTTTTTT
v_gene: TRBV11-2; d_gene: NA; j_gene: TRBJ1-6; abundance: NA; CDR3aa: CASTPAHSSYNSPLHF; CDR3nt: TGTGCCAGTACCCCGGCGCACAGCTCCTATAATTCACCCCTCCACTTT
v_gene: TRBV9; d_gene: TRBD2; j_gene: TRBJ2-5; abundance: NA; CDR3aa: CASSVATRAGVGETQYF; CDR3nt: TGTGCCAGCAGCGTAGCTACCCGGGCGGGGGTCGGTGAGACCCAGTACTTC
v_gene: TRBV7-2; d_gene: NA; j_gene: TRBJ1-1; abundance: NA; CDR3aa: CASSLVGNPGNTEAFF; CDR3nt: TGTGCCAGCAGCTTAGTCGGGAATCCAGGCAACACTGAAGCTTTCTTT
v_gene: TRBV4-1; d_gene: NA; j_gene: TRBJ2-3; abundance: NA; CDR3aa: CASSFDRDTTTDTQYF; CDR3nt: TGCGCCAGCAGTTTTGACCGGGACACAACAACAGATACGCAGTATTTT
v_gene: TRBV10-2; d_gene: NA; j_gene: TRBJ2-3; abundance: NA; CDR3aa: CASSEEVVRSDTQYF; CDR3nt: TGCGCCAGCAGTGAGGAAGTAGTGCGGTCTGATACGCAGTATTTT
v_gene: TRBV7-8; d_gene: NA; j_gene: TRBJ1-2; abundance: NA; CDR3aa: CASSLVQGGYYGYTF; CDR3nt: TGTGCCAGCAGCTTAGTACAGGGCGGTTACTATGGCTACACCTTC